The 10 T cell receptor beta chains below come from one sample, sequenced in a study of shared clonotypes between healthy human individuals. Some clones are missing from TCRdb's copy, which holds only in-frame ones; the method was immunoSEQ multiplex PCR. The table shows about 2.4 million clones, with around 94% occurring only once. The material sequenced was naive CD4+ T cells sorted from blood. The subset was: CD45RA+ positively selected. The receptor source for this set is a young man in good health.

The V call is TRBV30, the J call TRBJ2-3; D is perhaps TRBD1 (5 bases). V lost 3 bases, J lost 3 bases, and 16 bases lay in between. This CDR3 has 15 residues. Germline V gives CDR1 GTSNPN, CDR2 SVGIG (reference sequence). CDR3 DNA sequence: TGTGCCTGGAGCCAAAGGGGCGAGGTGACAGATACGCAGTATTTT. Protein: CAWSQRGEVTDTQYF.

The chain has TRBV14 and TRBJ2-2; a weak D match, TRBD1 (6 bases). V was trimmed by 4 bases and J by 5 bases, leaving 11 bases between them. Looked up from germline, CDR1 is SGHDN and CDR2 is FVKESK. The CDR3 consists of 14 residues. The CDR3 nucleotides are TGTGCCAGCAGCCTACAGGGTTCAACCGGGGAGCTGTTTTTT. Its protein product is CASSLQGSTGELFF.

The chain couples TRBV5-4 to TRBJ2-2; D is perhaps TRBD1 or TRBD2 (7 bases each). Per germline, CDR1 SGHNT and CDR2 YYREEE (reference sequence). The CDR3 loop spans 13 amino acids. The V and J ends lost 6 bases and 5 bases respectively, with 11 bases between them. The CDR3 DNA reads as TGTGCCAGCAACAGGGGAGGGACCGGGGAGCTGTTTTTT. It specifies CASNRGGTGELFF.

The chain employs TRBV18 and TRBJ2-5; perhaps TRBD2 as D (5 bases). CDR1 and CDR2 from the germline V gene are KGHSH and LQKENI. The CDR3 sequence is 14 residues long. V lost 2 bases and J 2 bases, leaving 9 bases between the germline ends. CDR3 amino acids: CASSPRTQQETQYF. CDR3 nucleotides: TGTGCCAGCTCACCAAGGACTCAACAAGAGACCCAGTACTTC.

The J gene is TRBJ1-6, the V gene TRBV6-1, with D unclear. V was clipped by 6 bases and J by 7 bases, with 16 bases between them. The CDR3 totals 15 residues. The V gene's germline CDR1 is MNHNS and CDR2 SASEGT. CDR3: CASSSDTYVNSPLHF. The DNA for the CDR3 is TGTGCCAGCAGCTCCGACACGTACGTCAATTCACCCCTCCACTTT.

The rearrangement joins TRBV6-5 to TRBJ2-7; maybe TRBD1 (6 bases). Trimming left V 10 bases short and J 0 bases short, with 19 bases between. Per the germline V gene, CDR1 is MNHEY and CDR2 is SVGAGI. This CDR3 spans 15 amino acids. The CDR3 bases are TGTGCCACGACGGGCTTAGGACAGTCCTCCTACGAGCAGTACTTC. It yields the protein CATTGLGQSSYEQYF.

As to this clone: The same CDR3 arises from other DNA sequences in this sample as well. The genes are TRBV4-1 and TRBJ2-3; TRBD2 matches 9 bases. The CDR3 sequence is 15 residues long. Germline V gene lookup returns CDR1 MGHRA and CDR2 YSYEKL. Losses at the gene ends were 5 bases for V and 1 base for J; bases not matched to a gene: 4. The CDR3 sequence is CASSAQRGGTDTQYF. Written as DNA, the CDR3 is TGCGCCAGCAGCGCACAGCGGGGGGGCACAGATACGCAGTATTTT.

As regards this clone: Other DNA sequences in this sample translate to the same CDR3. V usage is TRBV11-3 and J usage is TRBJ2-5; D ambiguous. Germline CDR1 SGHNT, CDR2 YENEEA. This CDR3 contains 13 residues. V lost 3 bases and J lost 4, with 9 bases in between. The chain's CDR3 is CASSLGPRETQYF. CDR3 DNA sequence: TGTGCCAGCAGCTTGGGTCCTAGAGAGACCCAGTACTTC. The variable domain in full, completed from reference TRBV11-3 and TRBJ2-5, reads EAGVVQSPRYKIIEKKQPVAFWCNPISGHNTLYWYLQNLGQGPELLIRYENEEAVDDSQLPKDRFSAERLKGVDSTLKIQPAELGDSAVYLCASSLGPRETQYFGPGTRLLVL.

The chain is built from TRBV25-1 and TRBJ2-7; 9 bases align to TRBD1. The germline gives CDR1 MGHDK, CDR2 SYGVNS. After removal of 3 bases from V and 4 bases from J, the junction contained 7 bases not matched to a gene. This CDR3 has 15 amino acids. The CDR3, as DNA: TGTGCCAGCAGTGATTTTACAGGGGGCCTATACGAGCAGTACTTC. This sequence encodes CASSDFTGGLYEQYF.

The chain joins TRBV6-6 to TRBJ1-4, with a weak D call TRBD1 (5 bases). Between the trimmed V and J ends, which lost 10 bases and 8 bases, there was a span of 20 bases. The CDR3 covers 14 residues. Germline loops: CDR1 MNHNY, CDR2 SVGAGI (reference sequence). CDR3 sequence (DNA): TGTGCCATCGCCCCACAGGTTCCGGGGGAAAAACTGTTTTTT. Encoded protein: CAIAPQVPGEKLFF.